Listed below are T cell receptor beta chains from one sample, sequenced in a study of regulatory T cells in long-lasting Graves disease. TCRdb itself ran the multiplex PCR reads through MiXCR, one entry per CDR3 protein. The repertoire consists of about 620,000 distinct CDR3 sequences, with approximately 15% occurring once and the leading ten covering approximately 18%. This sample was also put to use in a study of T cells in Graves' hyperthyroidism and ophthalmopathy.

The sample was peripheral blood mononuclear cells (PBMCs), taken at new diagnosis, from a patient treated with antithyroid drugs. The receptors were gathered from a woman younger than 45 with Graves disease. The CDR3 runs from the conserved cysteine through the conserved F or W. The D gene is left open where the match is weak. A clone size is listed for some rows: how often the clone was seen (once, few, many), or a class if it is expanded.

V	J	D	size	DNA	CDR3
TRBV18	TRBJ1-1	.	.	TGTGCCAGCTCACCGCCTCCCCAGGCTGAAGCTTTCTTT	CASSPPPQAEAFF
TRBV19	TRBJ1-5	.	many	TGTGCCAGTAGTAGCATTCAGGGTAACGATCAGCCCCAGCATTTT	CASSSIQGNDQPQHF
TRBV5-1	TRBJ2-3	TRBD2	.	TGCGCCAGCAGGCCCGGGGTCGGGAGGGCCAATACAGATACGCAGTATTTT	CASRPGVGRANTDTQYF
TRBV6-5	TRBJ2-5	TRBD2	few	TGTGCCAGCAGTTTTCTAGCGGAAGCTAAAGAGACCCAGTACTTC	CASSFLAEAKETQYF
TRBV6-1	TRBJ2-7	TRBD2	many	TGTGCCAGCAGTAGTACCCTAAAAGCCAGCGGGAGTTTTCCATACGAGCAGTACTTC	CASSSTLKASGSFPYEQYF
TRBV20-1	TRBJ1-2	.	many	TGCAGTGCTAGTTCGACCTACTATGGCTACACCTTC	CSASSTYYGYTF
TRBV3-1	TRBJ2-5	.	few	TGTGCCAGCAGCCAAGGATGGGCGGGTCGAGAGACCCAGTACTTC	CASSQGWAGRETQYF
TRBV6-5	TRBJ1-1	TRBD1	many	TGTGCCAGCAGCTACCAGGGGGTTAAGCCTTTCTTT	CASSYQGVKPFF
TRBV5-6	TRBJ2-2	.	.	TGTGCCAGCAGCTCCACTAGGACCGGGGAGCTGTTTTTT	CASSSTRTGELFF
TRBV9	TRBJ1-5	.	.	TGTGCCAGCAGCAGAGAAGGGGTTAGCAATCAGCCCCAGCATTTT	CASSREGVSNQPQHF
TRBV24-1	TRBJ1-5	.	many	TGTGCCAGCGGCCAGCCTAATCAGCCCCAGCATTTT	CASGQPNQPQHF
TRBV7-8	TRBJ1-3	TRBD1	.	TGTGCCAGCAGCCAGACAGGGAGTGGAAACACCATATATTTT	CASSQTGSGNTIYF
TRBV18	TRBJ2-7	TRBD1	few	TGTGCCAGCTCACCACCTGTGGGACAGGGCGTTGTAGGGCAGTACTTC	CASSPPVGQGVVGQYF
TRBV30	TRBJ1-6	TRBD1	.	TGTGCCTGGAGTCCAGGGGGCATGACCCTCCACTTT	CAWSPGGMTLHF
TRBV20-1	TRBJ2-5	TRBD1	many	TGCAGTGCGCAGACAGGGAAAGAGACCCAGTACTTC	CSAQTGKETQYF
TRBV20-1	TRBJ2-7	TRBD1	many	TGCAGTGCTAGAGATCCTGGCAGGGGGTACGAGCAGTACTTC	CSARDPGRGYEQYF
TRBV19	TRBJ1-1	.	few	TGTGCCAGTAGTATATTAGGTTCAGGGACGGGCGCTTTCTTT	CASSILGSGTGAFF
TRBV12-3/TRBV12-4	TRBJ1-3	.	many	TGTGCCAGCAGTTTACAGAGCTCTGGAAACACCATATATTTT	CASSLQSSGNTIYF
TRBV18	TRBJ2-5	.	.	TGTGCCAGCTCACCTTCGGGAGTGGAGACCCAGTACTTC	CASSPSGVETQYF
TRBV4-1	TRBJ2-6	.	few	TGCGCCAGCAGGGGGGATGCTGGGGCCAACGTCCTGACTTTC	CASRGDAGANVLTF
TRBV6-1	TRBJ1-3	.	many	TGTGCCAGCAGTGGGGGGATTGAAGAGGGAAACACCATATATTTT	CASSGGIEEGNTIYF
TRBV2	TRBJ2-4	.	.	TGTGCCAGCAGTGAAGGGAAGCTGGCCAAAAACATTCAGTACTTC	CASSEGKLAKNIQYF
TRBV29-1	TRBJ1-4	TRBD1	many	TGCAGCGCTAAGGACAGGGAACTGTTTTTT	CSAKDRELFF
TRBV25-1	TRBJ1-1	.	many	TGTGCCAGCAGTGAACCCCGAAGGACTGAAGCTTTCTTT	CASSEPRRTEAFF
TRBV7-2	TRBJ2-1	TRBD2	many	TGTGCCGCAGGTAGCGGGGATGAGCAGTTCTTC	CAAGSGDEQFF
TRBV3-1	TRBJ1-2	.	few	TGTGCCAGCAGCCAAGAAGCATCCAAGGCAGGCTACACCTTC	CASSQEASKAGYTF
TRBV28	TRBJ1-2	.	many	TGTGCCAGCAGTTTAGGGGCCGGGACGGACTATGGCTACACCTTC	CASSLGAGTDYGYTF
TRBV11-2	TRBJ1-4	.	many	TGTGCCAGCAGCACAGGGTGGCAGGGTGAAAAACTGTTTTTT	CASSTGWQGEKLFF
TRBV15	TRBJ1-4	.	few	TGTGCCACCAGCAGTGGACAGCTTAATGAAAAACTGTTTTTT	CATSSGQLNEKLFF
TRBV28	TRBJ2-7	TRBD2	many	TGTGCCAGCAGTTTGGGCGGACTAGCGGGAGGTGACGAGCAGTACTTC	CASSLGGLAGGDEQYF
TRBV4-2	TRBJ1-2	.	few	TGTGCCAGCAGCCAAGAGCAGGGGAACTATGGCTACACCTTC	CASSQEQGNYGYTF
TRBV7-2	TRBJ2-7	TRBD1	.	TGTGCCAGCAGCCCGGGACAGATGTCCTACGAGCAGTACTTC	CASSPGQMSYEQYF
TRBV15	TRBJ1-5	.	many	TGTGCCACCAGCAGAACTTCGTATCAGCCCCAGCATTTT	CATSRTSYQPQHF
TRBV12-3/TRBV12-4	TRBJ2-6	TRBD1	.	TGTGCCAGCAGTTTGAGGACAGGGACGAGTGGGGCCAACGTCCTGACTTTC	CASSLRTGTSGANVLTF
TRBV6-1	TRBJ1-6	.	.	TGTGCCAGCAGGGGTTCTGGTTCACCCCTCCACTTT	CASRGSGSPLHF
TRBV15	TRBJ1-1	.	many	TGTGCCACCAGCAGTCCCCTTGACACTGAAGCTTTCTTT	CATSSPLDTEAFF
TRBV7-2	TRBJ2-1	.	many	TGTGCCAGCAGCTTAGTGGACTTCGGTGAGCAGTTCTTC	CASSLVDFGEQFF
TRBV6-1	TRBJ2-1	.	.	TGTGCCAGCAGTGAAGCTGGTGGGAGCGGGTGGTCGTTCTTC	CASSEAGGSGWSFF
TRBV20-1	TRBJ1-5	.	many	TGCAGTGCTAGAGCGGCAGGAAGAGACAATCAGCCCCAGCATTTT	CSARAAGRDNQPQHF
TRBV7-2	TRBJ2-7	.	.	TGTGCCAGCAGCTTAGCGCGAGTCGTCTACGAGCAGTACTTC	CASSLARVVYEQYF
TRBV7-2	TRBJ2-2	.	.	TGTGCCAGCAGCCAACTAGCGAACACCGGGGAGCTGTTTTTT	CASSQLANTGELFF
TRBV15	TRBJ1-2	.	.	TGTGCCACCAGCAGAGATTGGGCGTCCGGTAGCTATGGCTACACCTTC	CATSRDWASGSYGYTF
TRBV2	TRBJ1-4	.	many	TGTGCCAGCAACCGGCTGCCTAATGAAAAACTGTTTTTT	CASNRLPNEKLFF
TRBV28	TRBJ2-7	TRBD2	many	TGTGCCAGCAGTACCGTCCTCGCTAGCGGAAGAACCCCCTACGAGCAGTACTTC	CASSTVLASGRTPYEQYF
TRBV2	TRBJ2-1	.	many	TGTGCCAGACAGGGGACAGCGGGTGTCGATGAGCAGTTCTTC	CARQGTAGVDEQFF
TRBV2	TRBJ2-3	.	many	TGTGCCAGCAGGGAGGGGCCCACAGATACGCAGTATTTT	CASREGPTDTQYF
TRBV27	TRBJ1-5	.	many	TGTGCCAGCAGTTTATCCCATCGTTGGGGTAATCAGCCCCAGCATTTT	CASSLSHRWGNQPQHF
TRBV6-1	TRBJ2-7	.	.	TGTGCCAGCAGAAAGACAGGAGCGGACAATGAGCAGTACTTC	CASRKTGADNEQYF
TRBV20-1	TRBJ1-5	TRBD1	many	TGCAGCGCCGGGACAGGGGGCTTGAAAAGCAATCAGCCCCAGCATTTT	CSAGTGGLKSNQPQHF
TRBV2	TRBJ1-1	.	many	TGTGCCAGCAGTGACTGGGGGCAGGGTGCCATGAACACTGAAGCTTTCTTT	CASSDWGQGAMNTEAFF
TRBV19	TRBJ2-3	TRBD2	few	TGTGCCTCCCGCGGGAGCCCCCTGGGCACAGATACGCAGTATTTT	CASRGSPLGTDTQYF
TRBV18	TRBJ1-3	.	.	TGTGCCAGCGCCAAGGATTCGTTCTCTGGAAACACCATATATTTT	CASAKDSFSGNTIYF
TRBV12-3/TRBV12-4	TRBJ2-2	.	many	TGTGCCAGCAGTTTAGACAGTCCGAACACCGGGGAGCTGTTTTTT	CASSLDSPNTGELFF
TRBV10-2	TRBJ1-3	.	few	TGCGCCAGCATGTGGCAGGACTCTGGAAACACCATATATTTT	CASMWQDSGNTIYF
TRBV9	TRBJ2-3	TRBD2	.	TGTGCCAGCAGCGGGGGTAGCGGGACAACTAGCACAGATACGCAGTATTTT	CASSGGSGTTSTDTQYF